A single sample is the source of the 14 T cell receptor beta chains below, sequenced in a study of blood T cell repertoires in COVID-19. This table comes from immunoSEQ multiplex PCR, and its TCRdb copy is limited to in-frame clones, with some not included. Found here are approximately 33,000 clones, roughly 90% of them singletons; the top ten hold approximately 7.9%. The sample was peripheral blood. The source of these receptors is a man aged 55 to 70 with COVID-19, enrolled during active disease.

The V call is TRBV4-1, the J call TRBJ2-2; 9 nucleotides match TRBD2. The J segment lost 2 bases and the V segment lost 4 bases, leaving 2 bases of the junction unmatched. The CDR3 is made up of 15 amino acids. Germline V lookup: CDR1 MGHRA, CDR2 YSYEKL. CDR3 loop: CASSPTSGNTGELFF. CDR3 bases: TGCGCCAGCAGCCCGACTAGCGGAAACACCGGGGAGCTGTTTTTT.

V gene TRBV5-6 combines with J gene TRBJ1-2; 7 bases agree with TRBD1. The CDR3 spans 14 residues. CDR1 and CDR2 (germline): SGHDT, YYEEEE. V gave up 3 bases and J gave up 1 base; unmatched junction bases: 3. The CDR3 loop reads CASSWRQGNYGYTF. CDR3 in DNA: TGTGCCAGCAGCTGGAGACAGGGTAACTATGGCTACACCTTC.

The genes are TRBV30 and TRBJ2-7, with a weak D call TRBD2 (5 bases). This CDR3 region has 11 residues. Looked up from germline, CDR1 is GTSNPN and CDR2 is SVGIG (reference sequence). V dropped 4 bases and J dropped 4 bases, with 8 bases sitting between them. DNA for the CDR3: TGTGCCTGGAAGAGGGAATACGAGCAGTACTTC. It specifies CAWKREYEQYF.

This chain connects TRBV2 to TRBJ1-1; no firm D call. The V gene lost 7 bases and the J gene lost 0 bases, with 9 bases spanning the gap. The CDR3 totals 13 residues. The germline V gene has CDR1 SNHLY and CDR2 FYNNEI. CDR3 in amino acids: CASNRNVNTEAFF. The CDR3 coding sequence is TGTGCCAGCAATAGAAATGTGAACACTGAAGCTTTCTTT.

V usage is TRBV20-1 and J usage is TRBJ2-7; D gene unclear. The CDR3 is made up of 9 amino acids. The germline CDR1 and CDR2 sequences are DFQATT and SNEGSKA (reference sequence). V gave up 7 bases and J gave up 4 bases, with 5 bases separating them. The CDR3 spells CSVQYEQYF. Written as DNA, the CDR3 is TGCAGTGTCCAGTACGAGCAGTACTTC.

The genes are TRBV6-1 and TRBJ2-1; a weak D match, TRBD2 (6 bases). Germline V lookup: CDR1 MNHNS, CDR2 SASEGT. V was cut by 1 base and J by 8 bases, with 18 bases left in between. The CDR3 has 16 residues. The CDR3 reads CASSEDPSETSYEQFF. The CDR3 DNA reads as TGTGCCAGCAGTGAAGACCCCTCCGAGACTAGTTATGAGCAGTTCTTC.

The V and J genes are TRBV27 and TRBJ1-4, with a possible D match to TRBD1 (6 bases). The V gene's germline CDR1 is MNHEY and CDR2 SMNVEV (reference sequence). The CDR3 consists of 15 residues. V lost 5 bases to trimming and J lost 3 bases, with 13 bases between them. CDR3 bases: TGTGCCAGCAGTAAACACAGGGCGGCTAATGAAAAACTGTTTTTT. Encoded protein: CASSKHRAANEKLFF. The full variable domain, in which reference TRBV27 and TRBJ1-4 provide the parts outside the CDR3, is EAQVTQNPRYLITVTGKKLTVTCSQNMNHEYMSWYRQDPGLGLRQIYYSMNVEVTDKGDVPEGYKVSRKEKRNFPLILESPSPNQTSLYFCASSKHRAANEKLFFGSGTQLSVL.

The chain joins TRBV24-1 to TRBJ1-5; no clear D gene. This CDR3 spans 15 amino acids. Looked up from germline, CDR1 is KGHDR and CDR2 is SFDVKD. Trimming cost V 3 bases and J 1 base, with 9 bases left between them. CDR3 amino acids: CATSDHPGSNQPQHF. In DNA, the CDR3 is TGTGCCACCAGTGATCATCCGGGAAGCAATCAGCCCCAGCATTTT.

The chain couples TRBV20-1 to TRBJ2-5; D gene uncertain. Trimming pared 2 bases from V and 5 bases from J, leaving 6 bases between. This CDR3 has 11 amino acids. CDR1 is DFQATT, CDR2 SNEGSKA, per germline (reference sequence). DNA of the CDR3: TGCAGTGCTAGACCTCAGGAGACCCAGTACTTC. Translating it yields CSARPQETQYF.

The chain has TRBV10-3 and TRBJ2-7, with 12 bases matching TRBD2. This CDR3 region has 12 residues. CDR1 is ENHRY, CDR2 SYGVKD, per germline. Losses at the gene ends were 10 bases for V and 5 bases for J; bases not matched to a gene: 3. In DNA, the CDR3 is TGTGCCACCCGGACTAGCGGGGACGAGCAGTACTTC. Its translation: CATRTSGDEQYF.

This sequence joins TRBV4-1 and TRBJ1-5, with D unclear. The CDR3 runs 16 residues. V lost 1 base to trimming and J lost 6 bases, with 16 bases between them. Germline V gene data show CDR1 as MGHRA and CDR2 as YSYEKL. The CDR3 sequence is CASSQGLLTVRQPQHF. The DNA of the CDR3 is TGCGCCAGCAGCCAAGGTCTATTAACAGTTCGTCAGCCCCAGCATTTT.

The chain employs TRBV10-2 and TRBJ2-6; D gene ambiguous. CDR3 length: 13 residues. The germline CDR1 and CDR2 sequences are WSHSY and SAAADI. V lost 5 bases, J lost 0 bases, and 2 bases lay in between. This chain's CDR3 is CASSLSGANVLTF. CDR3 nucleotides: TGCGCCAGCAGTCTCTCTGGGGCCAACGTCCTGACTTTC.

The rearrangement uses TRBV12-5 and TRBJ2-7; 7 nucleotides align to TRBD2. Germline CDR1 and CDR2: LGHNT and FRNRAP. This CDR3 has 15 amino acids. V gave up 0 bases and J gave up 3 bases; unmatched junction bases: 5. The CDR3 nucleotides are TGTGCTAGTGGTTTGGTATTGGGCGGGAGCTACGAGCAGTACTTC. It specifies CASGLVLGGSYEQYF.

This chain connects TRBV7-2 to TRBJ2-1, with a weak D call TRBD2 (5 bases). CDR1 and CDR2 from the germline V gene are SGHTA and FQGNSA. This CDR3 region has 15 residues. V was clipped by 3 bases and J by 0 bases, with 9 bases between them. The CDR3 DNA reads TGTGCCAGCAGCTTGGACTCAAGCTCCTACAATGAGCAGTTCTTC. This codes for CASSLDSSSYNEQFF. The full variable domain, rest sourced from reference TRBV7-2 and TRBJ2-1, is GAGVSQSPSNKVTEKGKDVELRCDPISGHTALYWYRQSLGQGLEFLIYFQGNSAPDKSGLPSDRFSAERTGGSVSTLTIQRTQQEDSAVYLCASSLDSSSYNEQFFGPGTRLTVL.